A selection of T cell receptor beta chains follows, all from one sample in a study of vaccination and CD4 T cells after COVID-19. No antigen has been identified for these receptors. TCRdb called the PCR reads again in MiXCR, with one record for every CDR3 protein. The sample lists some 13,000 distinct CDR3 sequences, just under 75% occurring once. Material: CD4+ T cells from blood, cultured in vitro. The receptor set was obtained from a human donor who had recovered from COVID-19. Both conserved end residues are part of each CDR3. The D gene is left open where the match is weak. Rows may omit the clone size; those that give it use once, few, many or a size class.

NA	once	TRBV5-4	TRBJ2-4	CASSLGETKNIQYF	TGTGCCAGCAGCTTGGGGGAGACCAAAAACATTCAGTACTTC
NA	NA	TRBV7-3	TRBJ2-1	CASSLWGDEQFF	TGTGCCAGCAGCTTATGGGGGGATGAGCAGTTCTTC
NA	NA	TRBV24-1	TRBJ1-2	CATSTATGNYGYTF	TGTGCCACCAGTACTGCCACGGGTAACTATGGCTACACCTTC
TRBD1	NA	TRBV7-2	TRBJ1-1	CASITSTGSTEAFF	TGTGCCAGCATCACCTCGACAGGGAGTACTGAAGCTTTCTTT
TRBD1	large	TRBV6-1	TRBJ1-1	CASRDRGNTEAFF	TGTGCCAGCAGGGACAGGGGAAACACTGAAGCTTTCTTT
TRBD2	once	TRBV11-2	TRBJ2-3	CASSLARGEQYF	TGTGCCAGCAGCTTAGCCCGGGGGGAGCAGTATTTT
NA	NA	TRBV20-1	TRBJ2-1	CSARTYNEQFF	TGCAGTGCTAGGACCTACAATGAGCAGTTCTTC
NA	NA	TRBV21-1	TRBJ2-1	CASSKASGRINEQFF	TGTGCCAGCAGCAAAGCTAGCGGGAGGATCAATGAGCAGTTCTTC
NA	NA	TRBV27	TRBJ1-6	CASSLPQGGVFSPLHF	TGTGCCAGCAGTTTACCCCAGGGAGGGGTGTTCTCACCCCTCCACTTT
TRBD1	NA	TRBV2	TRBJ1-2	CATHQGADYGYTF	TGTGCCACTCACCAGGGGGCCGACTATGGCTACACCTTC
TRBD1	NA	TRBV24-1	TRBJ1-5	CATRGQGDQPQHF	TGTGCCACCAGGGGACAGGGGGATCAGCCCCAGCATTTT
TRBD2	NA	TRBV6-5	TRBJ2-5	CASSYQTSGMKTQYF	TGTGCCAGCAGTTACCAGACTAGCGGGATGAAGACCCAGTACTTC
TRBD1	NA	TRBV28	TRBJ1-5	CASSLWGTGDSNQPQHF	TGTGCCAGCAGTTTGTGGGGGACAGGGGATAGCAATCAGCCCCAGCATTTT
TRBD2	NA	TRBV5-1	TRBJ2-2	CASSQRETNTGELFF	TGCGCCAGCAGCCAGCGGGAGACGAACACCGGGGAGCTGTTTTTT
TRBD2	once	TRBV7-2	TRBJ2-5	CASSLAGGWETQYF	TGTGCCAGCAGCTTAGCGGGAGGGTGGGAGACCCAGTACTTC
TRBD1	NA	TRBV7-9	TRBJ2-5	CASSLGLGQGLETQYF	TGTGCCAGCAGCTTAGGCCTAGGACAGGGGCTGGAGACCCAGTACTTC
NA	NA	TRBV20-1	TRBJ2-7	CSATPWDGAYEQYF	TGCAGTGCTACACCGTGGGATGGGGCCTACGAGCAGTACTTC
NA	NA	TRBV6-1	TRBJ1-2	CASSIRTGEGGYTF	TGTGCCAGCAGTATACGGACGGGGGAGGGTGGCTACACCTTC
TRBD1	NA	TRBV5-1	TRBJ1-2	CASSWDRANYGYTF	TGCGCCAGCAGCTGGGACAGAGCTAACTATGGCTACACCTTC
TRBD2	NA	TRBV15	TRBJ2-7	CATSRDLALGGKQYF	TGTGCCACCAGCAGAGATCTGGCTTTGGGGGGGAAGCAGTACTTC
NA	NA	TRBV6-5	TRBJ1-5	CASSYQITGTGQPQHF	TGTGCCAGCAGTTACCAGATTACAGGGACGGGTCAGCCCCAGCATTTT
NA	few	TRBV15	TRBJ1-3	CATSRVGPSGNTIYF	TGTGCCACCAGCAGAGTGGGGCCCTCTGGAAACACCATATATTTT
NA	NA	TRBV7-2	TRBJ2-3	CASSSTGRGAHTDTQYF	TGTGCCAGCAGCTCAACGGGGCGCGGAGCTCACACAGATACGCAGTATTTT
TRBD2	NA	TRBV24-1	TRBJ2-1	CATSDSGRHYNEQFF	TGTGCCACCAGTGATAGCGGGAGACATTACAATGAGCAGTTCTTC
TRBD1	NA	TRBV6-1	TRBJ1-2	CASCPGGPYGYTF	TGTGCCAGCTGCCCAGGGGGGCCCTATGGCTACACCTTC
NA	NA	TRBV28	TRBJ2-1	CASSLRSLIDYNEQFF	TGTGCCAGCAGTTTAAGAAGCTTAATTGACTACAATGAGCAGTTCTTC
NA	few	TRBV12-3/TRBV12-4	TRBJ1-1	CASSLGGMLEAFF	TGTGCCAGCAGTTTAGGGGGAATGTTAGAAGCTTTCTTT
TRBD1	NA	TRBV5-1	TRBJ2-5	CASSFRDRVYQETQYF	TGCGCCAGCAGCTTCCGGGACAGAGTGTACCAAGAGACCCAGTACTTC
NA	few	TRBV7-2	TRBJ2-7	CASSLAARGNEQYF	TGTGCCAGCAGCTTAGCGGCTAGGGGAAACGAGCAGTACTTC
NA	NA	TRBV15	TRBJ1-3	CATSRKGQSGNTIYF	TGTGCCACCAGCAGAAAAGGACAGAGTGGAAACACCATATATTTT
NA	once	TRBV20-1	TRBJ1-1	CSVPRGNTEAFF	TGCAGTGTTCCGCGGGGGAACACTGAAGCTTTCTTT
NA	few	TRBV15	TRBJ1-6	CATSSLRWGNSPLHF	TGTGCCACCTCGTCCCTTCGGTGGGGCAATTCACCCCTCCACTTT
NA	once	TRBV6-1	TRBJ1-6	CASSAGPYNSPLHF	TGTGCCAGCAGTGCCGGACCTTATAATTCACCCCTCCACTTT
NA	NA	TRBV18	TRBJ2-5	CASSPQGWETQYF	TGTGCCAGCTCACCACAGGGCTGGGAGACCCAGTACTTC
NA	once	TRBV2	TRBJ1-2	CASSIGLARANYGYTF	TGTGCCAGCAGCATCGGACTAGCCAGGGCCAACTATGGCTACACCTTC
NA	NA	TRBV6-1	TRBJ1-6	CASRPPGTANSPLHF	TGTGCCAGCAGACCCCCGGGGACTGCAAATTCACCCCTCCACTTT
NA	NA	TRBV7-2	TRBJ2-3	CASSSVPDTQYF	TGTGCCAGCAGCTCTGTTCCAGATACGCAGTATTTT
NA	NA	TRBV15	TRBJ1-4	CATSPRQAANEKLFF	TGTGCCACCAGCCCCCGACAGGCCGCTAATGAAAAACTGTTTTTT
NA	NA	TRBV10-3	TRBJ1-2	CAISESGGGYTF	TGTGCCATCAGTGAGTCTGGGGGAGGCTACACCTTC
NA	NA	TRBV19	TRBJ2-7	CASSRSLARTYEQYF	TGTGCCAGTAGTAGGTCTTTAGCGAGGACCTACGAGCAGTACTTC
NA	NA	TRBV7-2	TRBJ1-3	CASSLAGSGNTIYF	TGTGCCAGCAGCTTAGCGGGGTCTGGAAACACCATATATTTT
NA	NA	TRBV19	TRBJ2-7	CASSITRYYEQYF	TGTGCCAGTAGTATTACACGGTACTACGAGCAGTACTTC